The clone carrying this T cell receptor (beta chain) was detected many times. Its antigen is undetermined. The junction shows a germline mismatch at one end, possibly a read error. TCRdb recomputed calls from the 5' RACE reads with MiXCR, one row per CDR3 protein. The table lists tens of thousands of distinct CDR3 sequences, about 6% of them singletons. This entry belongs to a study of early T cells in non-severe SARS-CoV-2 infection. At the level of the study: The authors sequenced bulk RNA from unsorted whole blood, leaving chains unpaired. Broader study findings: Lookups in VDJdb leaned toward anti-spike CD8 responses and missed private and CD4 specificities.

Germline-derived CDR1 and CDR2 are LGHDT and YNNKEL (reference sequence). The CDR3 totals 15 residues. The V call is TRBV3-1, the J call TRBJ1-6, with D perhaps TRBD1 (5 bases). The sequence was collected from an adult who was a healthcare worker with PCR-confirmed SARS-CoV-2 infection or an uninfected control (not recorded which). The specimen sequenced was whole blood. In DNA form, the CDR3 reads TGTGCCAGCAGTCAAGATGGGGCCCAGGGTTCACCCCTCCACTTT. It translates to CASSQDGAQGSPLHF.